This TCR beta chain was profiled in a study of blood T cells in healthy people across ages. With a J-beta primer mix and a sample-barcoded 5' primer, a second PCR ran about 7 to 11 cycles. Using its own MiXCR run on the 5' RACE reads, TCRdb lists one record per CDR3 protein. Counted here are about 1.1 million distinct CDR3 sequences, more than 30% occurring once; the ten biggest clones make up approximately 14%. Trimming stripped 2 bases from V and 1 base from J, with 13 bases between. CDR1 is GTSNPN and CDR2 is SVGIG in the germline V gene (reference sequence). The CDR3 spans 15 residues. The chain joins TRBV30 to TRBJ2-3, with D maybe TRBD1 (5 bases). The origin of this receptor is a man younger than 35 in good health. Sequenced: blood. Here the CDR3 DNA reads TGTGCCTGGAGTAAGATGACCAGGGGCACAGATACGCAGTATTTT. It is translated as CAWSKMTRGTDTQYF.